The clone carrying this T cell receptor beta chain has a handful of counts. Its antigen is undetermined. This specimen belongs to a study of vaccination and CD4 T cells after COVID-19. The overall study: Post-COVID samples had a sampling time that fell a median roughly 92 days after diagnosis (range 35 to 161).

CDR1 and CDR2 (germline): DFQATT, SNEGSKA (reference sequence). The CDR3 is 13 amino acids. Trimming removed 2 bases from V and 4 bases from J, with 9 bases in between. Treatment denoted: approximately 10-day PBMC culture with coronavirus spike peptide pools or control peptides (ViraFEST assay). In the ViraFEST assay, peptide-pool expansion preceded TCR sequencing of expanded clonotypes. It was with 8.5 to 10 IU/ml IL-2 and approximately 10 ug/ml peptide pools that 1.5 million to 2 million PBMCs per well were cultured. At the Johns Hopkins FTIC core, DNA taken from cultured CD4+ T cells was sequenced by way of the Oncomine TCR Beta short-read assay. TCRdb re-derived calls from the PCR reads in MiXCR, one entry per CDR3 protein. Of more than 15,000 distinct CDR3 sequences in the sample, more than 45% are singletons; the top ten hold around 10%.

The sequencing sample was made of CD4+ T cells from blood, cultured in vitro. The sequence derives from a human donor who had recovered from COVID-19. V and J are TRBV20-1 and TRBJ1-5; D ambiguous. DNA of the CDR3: TGCAGTGCTAGACGGGCAGCAAATCAGCCCCAGCATTTT. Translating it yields CSARRAANQPQHF.